These 13 T cell receptor beta chains were sequenced from one sample in a study of regulatory T cells in long-lasting Graves disease. Arm-PCR of CDR3 regions with iRepertoire HTBI primers generated TCR beta libraries. MiXCR, applied by TCRdb to the multiplex PCR reads, yields one record per CDR3 protein. The sample consists of fewer than 450,000 distinct CDR3 sequences, less than 25% of them appearing once. As for time point: persistent/refractory GD, antithyroid drugs over 5 years with positive TRAb. Preparation of the TCR library used RNA extracted from PBMCs. Sequencing was performed on peripheral blood mononuclear cells (PBMCs), taken when the disease was refractory, from a patient treated with antithyroid drugs. The source of these receptors is a female donor with Graves disease.

This clonotype was recorded many times. The chain has TRBV6-2 or TRBV6-3 and TRBJ2-7; 9 bases match TRBD2. Looked up from germline, CDR1 is MNHEY and CDR2 is SVGEGT. The CDR3 has 21 residues. V lost 4 bases to trimming and J lost 0 bases; unmatched junction nucleotides: 22. Here the CDR3 reads CASSSGQGISGSVFSSYEQYF. CDR3 nucleotides: TGTGCCAGCAGTTCGGGGCAGGGAATTAGCGGGAGTGTTTTCAGCTCCTACGAGCAGTACTTC.

As DNA, the CDR3 is TGCAGCGCCGGGGCGACGGACACCATATATTTT. Translation: CSAGATDTIYF. The chain couples TRBV20-1 to TRBJ1-3, with a weak D call TRBD1 (5 bases). This CDR3 region has 11 residues. CDR1 is DFQATT, CDR2 SNEGSKA, per germline (reference sequence).

This clonotype was recorded a few times. This may arise from a read error, as a much more abundant clone is one base away. The chain is built from TRBV28 and TRBJ1-4; 7 bases are shared with TRBD1. Germline-derived CDR1 and CDR2 are MDHEN and SYDVKM. The CDR3 contains 15 residues. The CDR3 sequence is CASSGWTGRNEKLLF. The CDR3 DNA is TGTGCCAGCAGTGGGTGGACAGGACGTAATGAAAAACTGCTTTTT.

The chain couples TRBV4-3 to TRBJ1-2; D call uncertain. Between the trimmed V and J ends, which lost 0 bases and 8 bases, there was a span of 10 bases. The length of the CDR3 is 13 residues. CDR1 is LGHNA and CDR2 is YSLEER in the germline V gene. In DNA, the CDR3 is TGCGCCAGCAGCCAAGATCTACGGATGGGCTACACCTTC. This sequence encodes CASSQDLRMGYTF.

The chain combines TRBV29-1 with TRBJ2-2, with 8 bases aligning to TRBD2. The CDR3 is made up of 13 amino acids. After removal of 4 bases from V and 6 bases from J, the junction contained 4 bases not matched to a gene. Germline CDR1 reads SQVTM; CDR2 reads ANQGSEA. CDR3 protein: CSVAGGRAGELFF. CDR3 DNA sequence: TGCAGCGTTGCGGGGGGGAGGGCCGGGGAGCTGTTTTTT.

The chain's CDR3 is CSARDPRQGASYEQYF. For the CDR3, the DNA is TGCAGTGCTAGAGATCCGAGACAGGGGGCCTCCTACGAGCAGTACTTC. V gene TRBV20-1 combines with J gene TRBJ2-7; 10 nucleotides match TRBD1. The CDR3 is 16 amino acids. Unmatched junction bases numbered 5, after V lost 0 bases and J lost 0 bases. Germline CDR1 DFQATT, CDR2 SNEGSKA (reference sequence).

The rearrangement links TRBV6-2 or TRBV6-3 to TRBJ1-4; 8 nucleotides line up with TRBD1. The germline V gene encodes CDR1 MNHEY and CDR2 SVGEGT. The junction had 11 bases not matched to a gene; V was cut back by 0 bases and J by 11 bases. The CDR3 is 16 amino acids. The CDR3 loop reads CASSYSDRAVSRKLFF. The CDR3 DNA follows: TGTGCCAGCAGTTACTCGGACAGGGCTGTTTCGCGCAAACTGTTTTTT.

The chain employs TRBV30 and TRBJ2-6; D perhaps matches TRBD1 (5 bases). CDR1 and CDR2 from the germline V gene are GTSNPN and SVGIG (reference sequence). This CDR3 spans 13 amino acids. Trimming stripped 4 bases from V and 4 bases from J, with 8 bases between. CDR3 coding DNA: TGTGCCTGGAACCAGGGAGGGGCCAACGTCCTGACTTTC. It specifies CAWNQGGANVLTF. The full variable domain, with the rest looked up from reference TRBV30 and TRBJ2-6, is SQTIHQWPATLVQPVGSPLSLECTVEGTSNPNLYWYRQAAGRGLQLLFYSVGIGQISSEVPQNLSASRPQDRQFILSSKKLLLSDSGFYLCAWNQGGANVLTFGAGSRLTVL.

This clonotype has only a few counts. This sequence joins TRBV10-3 and TRBJ2-2; TRBD2 matches 10 bases. Germline trimming cut 6 bases from V and 2 bases from J; bases unmatched to any gene: 3. From germline, CDR1 is ENHRY and CDR2 SYGVKD. CDR3 length equals 15 residues. The CDR3 loop reads CAISPSGGNTGELFF. The CDR3 DNA reads TGTGCCATCAGCCCTAGCGGGGGAAACACCGGGGAGCTGTTTTTT.

There are a few counts of this clonotype. This chain links TRBV5-1 with TRBJ1-6; D gene unclear. The germline V and J ends were trimmed by 0 bases and 7 bases, with 17 bases remaining between them. Germline-derived CDR1 and CDR2 are SGHRS and YFSETQ. CDR3 size: 17 residues. DNA of the CDR3: TGCGCCAGCAGCTTGGCCTGGCAGCAAAGCCCCAATTCACCCCTCCACTTT. Protein: CASSLAWQQSPNSPLHF.

This clonotype was seen ten or more times. The V call is TRBV3-1, the J call TRBJ1-4; D remains unclear. The CDR3 covers 15 residues. The V and J ends lost 1 base and 4 bases respectively, with 10 bases between them. The V gene's germline CDR1 is LGHDT and CDR2 YNNKEL (reference sequence). The CDR3 region is CASSQGTGINEKLFF. The CDR3 bases are TGTGCCAGCAGCCAAGGAACCGGGATTAATGAAAAACTGTTTTTT.

This clonotype was counted ten times or more. The rearrangement links TRBV11-1 to TRBJ2-2, with 9 positions matching TRBD2. The germline gives CDR1 SGHAT, CDR2 FQDESV (reference sequence). The trim removed 5 bases at V and 0 bases at J, leaving 10 bases unmatched. CDR3 size: 18 residues. DNA of the CDR3: TGTGCCAGCAGCCCAGGGTCCCTAGCGGGAACGAACACCGGGGAGCTGTTTTTT. Protein sequence: CASSPGSLAGTNTGELFF.

This clonotype turned up a few times. The V call is TRBV20-1, the J call TRBJ2-5; possibly TRBD1 or TRBD2 for D (5 bases each). The CDR3 runs to 16 residues. The germline V gene has CDR1 DFQATT and CDR2 SNEGSKA (reference sequence). Here the CDR3 DNA reads TGCAGCGCTGCCCTGGGACCCGGGCCCTTCGTTGAGACCCAGTACTTC. This translates into CSAALGPGPFVETQYF.